This passage covers 30 T cell receptor beta chains from one sample sequenced in a study of cytomegalovirus exposure and HLA in healthy donors. With 60 Vbeta and 13 Jbeta primers, the PCR was carried out. Data came from immunoSEQ multiplex PCR; TCRdb stores just in-frame clones and leaves some out. This sample has more than 95,000 clones; under 80% occur once, and the top ten carry 11%. Specimen: PBMCs. The receptors come from a woman aged 45-65 years in good health and CMV-seropositive.

This chain joins TRBV10-1 and TRBJ2-7, with 7 bases lining up with TRBD2. The CDR3 is 13 residues long. Germline CDR1 reads WNHNN; CDR2 reads SYGVQD (reference sequence). Losses at the gene ends were 2 bases for V and 4 bases for J; bases not matched to a gene: 2. The CDR3 reads CASSEGEGYEQYF. Written as DNA, the CDR3 is TGCGCCAGCAGTGAGGGGGAGGGTTACGAGCAGTACTTC.

A few counts support this clone. The rearrangement uses TRBV5-1 and TRBJ1-1; unclear D gene. This CDR3 contains 15 residues. The V end was cut by 1 base, the J end by 4 bases, with 14 bases between. Germline V lookup: CDR1 SGHRS, CDR2 YFSETQ. CDR3 residues: CASSLFSGSGTEAFF. CDR3 nucleotide sequence: TGCGCCAGCAGCTTGTTCTCTGGGAGCGGCACTGAAGCTTTCTTT.

This clone appeared a single time. The CDR3, as DNA: TGTGCCAGCAGCTTAACGAGGGCTAATGAGCAGTTCTTC. This translates into CASSLTRANEQFF. The rearrangement links TRBV7-7 to TRBJ2-1; D perhaps matches TRBD2 (5 bases). CDR3 length equals 13 residues. V lost 2 bases to trimming and J lost 7 bases, with 9 bases between them. The germline CDR1 and CDR2 sequences are SSHAT and FNYEAQ (reference sequence).

V usage is TRBV5-1 and J usage is TRBJ2-3; D perhaps matches TRBD2 (6 bases). This CDR3 is 14 amino acids long. V lost 6 bases and J lost 0, with 11 bases in between. Germline-derived CDR1 and CDR2 are SGHRS and YFSETQ. The CDR3 protein is CASTEGSSTDTQYF. In DNA, the CDR3 is TGCGCCAGCACGGAGGGGTCGAGCACAGATACGCAGTATTTT.

V and J are TRBV19 and TRBJ1-5; D perhaps matches TRBD1 (5 bases). V gave up 1 base and J gave up 4 bases, with 5 bases separating them. The germline gives CDR1 LNHDA, CDR2 SQIVND (reference sequence). The CDR3 has 13 amino acids. In DNA form, the CDR3 reads TGTGCCAGTAGTATAGCAGGGAATCAGCCCCAGCATTTT. Residues: CASSIAGNQPQHF.

This sequence joins TRBV7-2 and TRBJ2-7, with 13 bases lining up with TRBD2. The length of the CDR3 is 16 residues. CDR1 SGHTA and CDR2 FQGNSA come from the germline V gene. Trimming removed 7 bases from V and 2 bases from J; junction bases left unmatched: 8. The CDR3 DNA reads as TGTGCCAGCACCCAACTAGCGGGGGGGTTCGCCTACGAGCAGTACTTC. This gives the protein CASTQLAGGFAYEQYF. Full variable domain (remainder filled in from reference TRBV7-2 and TRBJ2-7): GAGVSQSPSNKVTEKGKDVELRCDPISGHTALYWYRQSLGQGLEFLIYFQGNSAPDKSGLPSDRFSAERTGGSVSTLTIQRTQQEDSAVYLCASTQLAGGFAYEQYFGPGTRLTVT.

V gene TRBV29-1 combines with J gene TRBJ1-2; D is unclear. Between the trimmed V and J ends, which lost 2 bases and 7 bases, there was a span of 8 bases. The length of the CDR3 is 11 residues. Germline lookup yields CDR1 SQVTM and CDR2 ANQGSEA. CDR3 nucleotide sequence: TGCAGCGTTGAACAGTTGGCTGGCTACACCTTC. Translated, it gives CSVEQLAGYTF.

The chain has TRBV18 and TRBJ2-7, with 9 nucleotides matching TRBD2. Looked up from germline, CDR1 is KGHSH and CDR2 is LQKENI. This CDR3 spans 15 amino acids. Trimming cost V 1 base and J 2 bases; bases outside gene matches: 3. CDR3 amino acids: CASSPLAGVAYEQYF. The DNA of the CDR3 is TGTGCCAGCTCACCACTAGCGGGAGTTGCCTACGAGCAGTACTTC. The full variable domain, its missing parts supplied by reference TRBV18 and TRBJ2-7, is NAGVMQNPRHLVRRRGQEARLRCSPMKGHSHVYWYRQLPEEGLKFMVYLQKENIIDESGMPKERFSAEFPKEGPSILRIQQVVRGDSAAYFCASSPLAGVAYEQYFGPGTRLTVT.

This clone was detected a few times. This chain uses TRBV30 with TRBJ1-5; D gene uncertain. With 1 base removed from V and 9 bases from J, the gap between germline ends came to 16 bases. The CDR3 is 14 residues long. Germline CDR1 reads GTSNPN; CDR2 reads SVGIG (reference sequence). CDR3 coding DNA: TGTGCCTGGAGTGAAATGGGCAGAGAGACGCCCCAGCATTTT. Protein sequence: CAWSEMGRETPQHF. The whole variable domain, remainder taken from reference TRBV30 and TRBJ1-5, is SQTIHQWPATLVQPVGSPLSLECTVEGTSNPNLYWYRQAAGRGLQLLFYSVGIGQISSEVPQNLSASRPQDRQFILSSKKLLLSDSGFYLCAWSEMGRETPQHFGDGTRLSIL.

The gene calls are TRBV4-1 and TRBJ2-2; a weak D match, TRBD2 (5 bases). The CDR3 consists of 17 residues. CDR1 MGHRA and CDR2 YSYEKL come from the germline V gene. V gave up 1 base and J gave up 3 bases, with 15 bases separating them. CDR3 amino acids: CASSQVPPAEYTGELFF. The CDR3 DNA reads TGCGCCAGCAGCCAAGTCCCCCCAGCGGAGTACACCGGGGAGCTGTTTTTT.

This clone was recorded once. The chain couples TRBV18 to TRBJ1-4; 10 bases are a match to TRBD1. CDR1 KGHSH and CDR2 LQKENI come from the germline V gene. The CDR3 consists of 15 residues. V was clipped by 3 bases and J by 10 bases; unmatched bases: 8. CDR3 in amino acids: CASSPADRGERKLFF. CDR3 bases: TGTGCCAGCTCACCCGCGGACAGGGGGGAGCGAAAACTGTTTTTT. The full variable domain, in which reference TRBV18 and TRBJ1-4 provide the parts outside the CDR3, is NAGVMQNPRHLVRRRGQEARLRCSPMKGHSHVYWYRQLPEEGLKFMVYLQKENIIDESGMPKERFSAEFPKEGPSILRIQQVVRGDSAAYFCASSPADRGERKLFFGSGTQLSVL.

The rearrangement links TRBV28 to TRBJ1-1, with D unclear. V lost 5 bases, J lost 4 bases, and 20 bases lay in between. Germline V gene lookup returns CDR1 MDHEN and CDR2 SYDVKM. This CDR3 has 16 residues. CDR3 sequence: CASSERDWTMSTEAFF. As DNA, the CDR3 is TGTGCCAGCAGTGAGAGGGATTGGACCATGAGCACTGAAGCTTTCTTT.

V and J are TRBV6-5 and TRBJ1-4; 10 bases align to TRBD1. V was pared by 4 bases and J by 8 bases, with 4 bases of the junction left unmatched. The CDR3 length is 14 residues. CDR1 is MNHEY and CDR2 is SVGAGI in the germline V gene. The CDR3 sequence: CASSSTGGTEKLFF. In DNA form, the CDR3 reads TGTGCCAGCAGTTCGACAGGGGGCACCGAAAAACTGTTTTTT.

The gene calls are TRBV28 and TRBJ2-7; 8 bases line up with TRBD2. This CDR3 has 16 residues. The V gene end was trimmed by 5 bases and the J gene end by 9 bases; junction bases not matched to a gene: 18. CDR1 is MDHEN and CDR2 is SYDVKM in the germline V gene. The chain's CDR3 is CASSPPWARLGGGQYF. The CDR3 DNA reads as TGTGCCAGCAGTCCCCCCTGGGCTAGGCTCGGGGGGGGGCAGTACTTC.

The chain recombines TRBV15 with TRBJ1-4, with D uncertain. V was shortened by 0 bases and J by 5 bases, with 4 bases between the two germline ends. Germline lookup yields CDR1 LNHNV and CDR2 YYDKDF (reference sequence). The CDR3 runs to 13 residues. The CDR3 bases are TGTGCCACCAGCAGAGAGAGGAATGAAAAACTGTTTTTT. Protein product: CATSRERNEKLFF.

This chain uses TRBV9 with TRBJ2-1; 9 bases agree with TRBD1. This CDR3 region has 16 residues. Trimming took 0 bases from V and 8 from J; bases not matched to a gene: 9. Germline loops: CDR1 SGDLS, CDR2 YYNGEE. The CDR3 protein is CASSVAVGQGRDEQFF. The DNA for the CDR3 is TGTGCCAGCAGCGTAGCCGTGGGACAGGGTAGGGATGAGCAGTTCTTC.

The J gene is TRBJ2-7, the V gene TRBV19; 9 bases agree with TRBD1. The V segment lost 5 bases and the J segment 2 bases; nucleotides outside the gene matches: 7. In germline, CDR1 is LNHDA, CDR2 SQIVND (reference sequence). The CDR3 is 15 amino acids. The CDR3, as DNA: TGTGCCAGTAGTCTTACGACAGGGGGACCCTACGAGCAGTACTTC. This codes for CASSLTTGGPYEQYF. Full variable domain (outside the CDR3, taken from reference TRBV19 and TRBJ2-7): DGGITQSPKYLFRKEGQNVTLSCEQNLNHDAMYWYRQDPGQGLRLIYYSQIVNDFQKGDIAEGYSVSREKKESFPLTVTSAQKNPTAFYLCASSLTTGGPYEQYFGPGTRLTVT.

This rearrangement joins TRBV6-5 to TRBJ1-1; 8 nucleotides align to TRBD1. This CDR3 comprises 15 residues. The junction had 6 bases not matched to a gene; V was cut back by 2 bases and J by 4 bases. Germline V CDR1 and CDR2: MNHEY, SVGAGI. The CDR3 DNA sequence: TGTGCCAGCAGTTACGTTTACAGGGGGAGCACTGAAGCTTTCTTT. It encodes CASSYVYRGSTEAFF.

The chain recombines TRBV4-1 with TRBJ2-1; 7 bases agree with TRBD2. V was pared by 3 bases and J by 8 bases, with 16 bases of the junction left unmatched. Germline assignment: CDR1 MGHRA and CDR2 YSYEKL. The CDR3 spans 17 residues. CDR3 in DNA: TGCGCCAGCAGCCAGGGGATAGCGGGTTACGGTCTCGATGAGCAGTTCTTC. Protein sequence: CASSQGIAGYGLDEQFF.

J is TRBJ1-6 and V is TRBV5-1, with 11 positions matching TRBD1. CDR1 SGHRS and CDR2 YFSETQ come from the germline V gene. There are 15 residues in the CDR3. Trimming at V came to 0 bases and at J to 9 bases, leaving 2 bases not matched to a gene. The DNA of the CDR3 is TGCGCCAGCAGCTTGGGGGGACAGGGGGGTTCACCCCTCCACTTT. This codes for CASSLGGQGGSPLHF.

The chain recombines TRBV2 with TRBJ1-3, with 7 bases fitting TRBD1. Germline V gene sequence: CDR1 SNHLY, CDR2 FYNNEI. This CDR3 is built from 15 residues. The J segment lost 2 bases and the V segment lost 6 bases, leaving 7 bases of the junction unmatched. In DNA form, the CDR3 reads TGTGCCAGCAGGGAACAGGGGCTCGCTGGAAACACCATATATTTT. Translating gives CASREQGLAGNTIYF.

The V and J genes are TRBV5-1 and TRBJ2-1, with 8 bases aligning to TRBD2. Unmatched junction bases numbered 18, after V lost 7 bases and J lost 12 bases. The CDR3 length is 15 residues. Germline lookup yields CDR1 SGHRS and CDR2 YFSETQ. The CDR3 DNA sequence: TGCGCCAGCGGGGACGACGGGGGGGCTCGATTCGGGCAGTTCTTC. Its protein product is CASGDDGGARFGQFF. The full variable domain, with the rest looked up from reference TRBV5-1 and TRBJ2-1, is KAGVTQTPRYLIKTRGQQVTLSCSPISGHRSVSWYQQTPGQGLQFLFEYFSETQRNKGNFPGRFSGRQFSNSRSEMNVSTLELGDSALYLCASGDDGGARFGQFFGPGTRLTVL.

This chain links TRBV29-1 with TRBJ2-1, with a tentative D call TRBD1 (6 bases). Germline V gives CDR1 SQVTM, CDR2 ANQGSEA. The CDR3 has 14 residues. Trimming cost V 2 bases and J 6 bases, with 14 bases left between them. The CDR3 here is CSVEFHRGSNEQFF. DNA for the CDR3: TGCAGCGTTGAATTCCATAGGGGGAGCAATGAGCAGTTCTTC.

The chain uses TRBV30 and TRBJ1-2, with 7 bases that match TRBD1. V dropped 4 bases and J dropped 1; count of bases not matched to a gene: 15. The germline V gene encodes CDR1 GTSNPN and CDR2 SVGIG (reference sequence). The CDR3 runs 17 residues. CDR3 residues: CAWIDRVNPWNNYGYTF. The CDR3 DNA is TGTGCCTGGATTGACAGGGTGAACCCCTGGAATAACTATGGCTACACCTTC.

The chain carries TRBV7-6 and TRBJ2-3; 10 nucleotides match TRBD2. The CDR3 runs 17 residues. Germline loops: CDR1 SGHVS, CDR2 FNYEAQ. V gave up 5 bases and J gave up 2 bases; unmatched junction bases: 10. This CDR3 reads CASSDAPSGGITDTQYF. The CDR3 DNA follows: TGTGCCAGCAGCGACGCACCTAGCGGGGGAATCACAGATACGCAGTATTTT. The variable domain in full, with the rest retrieved from reference TRBV7-6 and TRBJ2-3, is GAGVSQSPRYKVTKRGQDVALRCDPISGHVSLYWYRQALGQGPEFLTYFNYEAQQDKSGLPNDRFSAERPEGSISTLTIQRTEQRDSAMYRCASSDAPSGGITDTQYFGPGTRLTVL.

This clone was detected only once. The rearrangement uses TRBV30 and TRBJ1-1; D unclear. The V end was cut by 1 base, the J end by 0 bases, with 12 bases between. From germline, CDR1 is GTSNPN and CDR2 SVGIG (reference sequence). The CDR3 spans 15 residues. CDR3 coding DNA: TGTGCCTGGAGTGATTTGACGGGTCTGAACACTGAAGCTTTCTTT. Translation: CAWSDLTGLNTEAFF.

V and J are TRBV29-1 and TRBJ2-3, with TRBD2 as a possible D gene (6 bases). The CDR3 spans 13 residues. Per germline, CDR1 SQVTM and CDR2 ANQGSEA. The V gene lost 5 bases and the J gene lost 2 bases, with 11 bases spanning the gap. The CDR3 reads CSVRAGYTDTQYF. The DNA of the CDR3 is TGCAGCGTTAGGGCGGGATACACAGATACGCAGTATTTT.

This clone has a single count. The chain recombines TRBV7-2 with TRBJ2-1, with 15 bases aligning to TRBD2. The length of the CDR3 is 15 residues. Trimming cost V 5 bases and J 9 bases; bases outside gene matches: 5. CDR1 SGHTA and CDR2 FQGNSA come from the germline V gene. CDR3 bases: TGTGCCAGCAGCCAGGGACTAGCGGGAGGAGTTGAGCAGTTCTTC. It yields the protein CASSQGLAGGVEQFF.

The chain combines TRBV29-1 with TRBJ2-7, with 12 bases that match TRBD1. The J segment lost 4 bases and the V segment lost 6 bases, leaving 7 bases of the junction unmatched. The CDR3 is made up of 14 amino acids. Germline CDR1 is SQVTM and CDR2 is ANQGSEA. The CDR3 is CSVGGTGGAYEQYF. CDR3 nucleotides: TGCAGCGTGGGGGGGACAGGGGGCGCGTACGAGCAGTACTTC.

The chain employs TRBV19 and TRBJ1-5, with 7 bases aligning to TRBD1. The CDR3 consists of 15 residues. Unmatched junction bases numbered 8, after V lost 8 bases and J lost 1 base. Germline values: CDR1 LNHDA, CDR2 SQIVND (reference sequence). The CDR3 sequence: CASAGDSWSNQPQHF. The CDR3 DNA is TGTGCCAGTGCCGGGGACAGTTGGAGCAATCAGCCCCAGCATTTT.